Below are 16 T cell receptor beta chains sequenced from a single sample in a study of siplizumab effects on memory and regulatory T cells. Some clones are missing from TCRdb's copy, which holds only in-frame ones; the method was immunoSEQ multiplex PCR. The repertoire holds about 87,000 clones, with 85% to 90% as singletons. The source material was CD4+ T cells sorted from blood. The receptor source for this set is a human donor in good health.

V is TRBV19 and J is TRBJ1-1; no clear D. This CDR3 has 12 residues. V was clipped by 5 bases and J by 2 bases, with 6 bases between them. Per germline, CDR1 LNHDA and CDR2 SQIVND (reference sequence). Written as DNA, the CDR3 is TGTGCCAGTAGTGCGATCAACACTGAAGCTTTCTTT. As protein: CASSAINTEAFF.

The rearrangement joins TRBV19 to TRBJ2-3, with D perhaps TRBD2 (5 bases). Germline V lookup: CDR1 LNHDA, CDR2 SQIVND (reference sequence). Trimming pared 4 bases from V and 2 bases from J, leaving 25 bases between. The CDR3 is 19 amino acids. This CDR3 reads CASSNRFSGYPGDTDTQYF. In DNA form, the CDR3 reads TGTGCCAGTAGTAACCGATTCTCGGGGTATCCCGGAGACACAGATACGCAGTATTTT.

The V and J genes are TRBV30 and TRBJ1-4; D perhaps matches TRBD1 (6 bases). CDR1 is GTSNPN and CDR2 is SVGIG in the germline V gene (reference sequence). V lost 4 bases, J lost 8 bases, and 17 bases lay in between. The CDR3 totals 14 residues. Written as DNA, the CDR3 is TGTGCCTGGACAAGGGGGGGCGCCGGGGAAAAACTGTTTTTT. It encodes CAWTRGGAGEKLFF.

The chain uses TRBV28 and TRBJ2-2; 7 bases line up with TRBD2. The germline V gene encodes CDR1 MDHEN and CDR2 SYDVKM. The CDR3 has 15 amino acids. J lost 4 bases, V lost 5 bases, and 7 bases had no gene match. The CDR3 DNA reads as TGTGCCAGCAGTCCCCTAGCGGAGCGCACCGGGGAGCTGTTTTTT. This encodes CASSPLAERTGELFF.

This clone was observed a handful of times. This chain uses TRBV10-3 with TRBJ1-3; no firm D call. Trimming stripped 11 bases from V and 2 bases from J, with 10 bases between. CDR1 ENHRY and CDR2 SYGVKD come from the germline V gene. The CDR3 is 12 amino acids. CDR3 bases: TGTGCCGTCGTAGACACTGGAAACACCATATATTTT. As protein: CAVVDTGNTIYF.

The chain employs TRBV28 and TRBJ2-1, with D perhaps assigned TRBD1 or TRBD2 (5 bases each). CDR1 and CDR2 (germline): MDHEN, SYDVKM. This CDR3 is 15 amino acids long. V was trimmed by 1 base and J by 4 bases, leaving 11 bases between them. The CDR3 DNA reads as TGTGCCAGCAGTTTATACGGGACGGAGTACAATGAGCAGTTCTTC. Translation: CASSLYGTEYNEQFF.

The DNA for the CDR3 is TGTGCCAGCAGCTTAGGGCTAGCGGAGTCGCAAGAGACCCAGTACTTC. Encoded protein: CASSLGLAESQETQYF. This chain joins TRBV11-3 and TRBJ2-5; 7 bases fit TRBD2. Germline assignment: CDR1 SGHNT and CDR2 YENEEA. V gave up 1 base and J gave up 2 bases; unmatched junction bases: 7. The CDR3 is made up of 16 amino acids.

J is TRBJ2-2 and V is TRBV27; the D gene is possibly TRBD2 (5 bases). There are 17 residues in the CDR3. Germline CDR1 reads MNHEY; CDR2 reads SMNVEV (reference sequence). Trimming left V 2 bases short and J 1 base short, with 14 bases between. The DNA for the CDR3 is TGTGCCAGCAGTTTACTATCGATTAGCGTGAACACCGGGGAGCTGTTTTTT. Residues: CASSLLSISVNTGELFF.

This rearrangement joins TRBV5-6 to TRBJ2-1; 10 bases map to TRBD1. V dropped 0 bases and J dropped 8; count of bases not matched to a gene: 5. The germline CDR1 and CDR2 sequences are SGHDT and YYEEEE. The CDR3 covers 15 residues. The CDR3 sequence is CASSLVRQGAYEQFF. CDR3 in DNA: TGTGCCAGCAGCTTGGTAAGACAGGGGGCTTATGAGCAGTTCTTC.

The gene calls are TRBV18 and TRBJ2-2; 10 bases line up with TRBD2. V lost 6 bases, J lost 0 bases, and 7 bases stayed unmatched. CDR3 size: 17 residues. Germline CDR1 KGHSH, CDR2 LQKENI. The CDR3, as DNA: TGTGCCAGCTCTCCATCTCTAGCGGGAGCGAACACCGGGGAGCTGTTTTTT. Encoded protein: CASSPSLAGANTGELFF.

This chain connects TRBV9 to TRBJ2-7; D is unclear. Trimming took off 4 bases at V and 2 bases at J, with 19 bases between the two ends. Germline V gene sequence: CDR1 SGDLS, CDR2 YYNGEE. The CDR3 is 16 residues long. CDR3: CASSLGPDLRTYEQYF. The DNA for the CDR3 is TGTGCCAGCAGCCTAGGGCCGGACCTCAGAACCTACGAGCAGTACTTC.

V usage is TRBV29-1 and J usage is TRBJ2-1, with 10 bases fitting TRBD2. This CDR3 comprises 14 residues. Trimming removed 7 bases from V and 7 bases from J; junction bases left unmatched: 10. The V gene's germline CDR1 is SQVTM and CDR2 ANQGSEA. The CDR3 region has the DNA TGCAGCGCCCTGATAGCGGGAGGCAAAAATGAGCAGTTCTTC. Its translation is CSALIAGGKNEQFF.

The CDR3 protein is CASSFDSHSGANVLTF. The CDR3 DNA follows: TGTGCCAGCAGTTTCGACAGCCACTCTGGGGCCAACGTCCTGACTTTC. The chain has TRBV27 and TRBJ2-6; D perhaps matches TRBD1 (5 bases). The CDR3 totals 16 residues. Germline V gives CDR1 MNHEY, CDR2 SMNVEV (reference sequence). V shed 3 bases and J shed 0 bases, with 9 bases lying between them.

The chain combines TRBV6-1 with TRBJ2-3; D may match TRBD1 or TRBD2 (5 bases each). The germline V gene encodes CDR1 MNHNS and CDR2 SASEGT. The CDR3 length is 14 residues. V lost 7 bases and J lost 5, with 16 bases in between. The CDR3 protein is CASKYGTMVDTQYF. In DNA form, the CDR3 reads TGTGCCAGCAAGTATGGGACCATGGTAGATACGCAGTATTTT.

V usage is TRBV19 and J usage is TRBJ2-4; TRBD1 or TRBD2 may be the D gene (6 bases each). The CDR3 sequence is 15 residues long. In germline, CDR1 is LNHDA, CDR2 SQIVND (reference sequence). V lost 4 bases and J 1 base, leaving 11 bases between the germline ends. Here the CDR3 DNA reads TGTGCCAGTAGTACCCTAGGGGGGGCCAAAAACATTCAGTACTTC. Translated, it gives CASSTLGGAKNIQYF.

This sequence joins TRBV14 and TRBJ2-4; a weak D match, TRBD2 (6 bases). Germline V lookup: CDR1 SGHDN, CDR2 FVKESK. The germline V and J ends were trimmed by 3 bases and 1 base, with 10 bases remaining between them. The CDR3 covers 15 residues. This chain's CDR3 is CASSHGGLAKNIQYF. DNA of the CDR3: TGTGCCAGCAGCCATGGGGGGTTGGCCAAAAACATTCAGTACTTC. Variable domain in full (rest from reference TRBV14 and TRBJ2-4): EAGVTQFPSHSVIEKGQTVTLRCDPISGHDNLYWYRRVMGKEIKFLLHFVKESKQDESGMPNNRFLAERTGGTYSTLKVQPAELEDSGVYFCASSHGGLAKNIQYFGAGTRLSVL.